This T cell receptor (beta chain) is from a study of technical replicates of blood from a few donors. Germline V gives CDR1 MDHEN, CDR2 SYDVKM. V lost 6 bases to trimming and J lost 0 bases, with 15 bases between them. The CDR3 length is 16 residues. The method was immunoSEQ multiplex PCR; TCRdb's version includes in-frame clones alone and lacks a portion of them. The repertoire holds around 70,000 clones, with around 95% as singletons. The sequence was obtained from a human donor in good health. The V and J genes are TRBV28 and TRBJ2-4, with D uncertain. The specimen sequenced was T cells isolated from PBMCs. In nucleotides, the CDR3 is TGTGCCAGCAGCCCAGTCGGGTTCATAGCCAAAAACATTCAGTACTTC. Protein: CASSPVGFIAKNIQYF.